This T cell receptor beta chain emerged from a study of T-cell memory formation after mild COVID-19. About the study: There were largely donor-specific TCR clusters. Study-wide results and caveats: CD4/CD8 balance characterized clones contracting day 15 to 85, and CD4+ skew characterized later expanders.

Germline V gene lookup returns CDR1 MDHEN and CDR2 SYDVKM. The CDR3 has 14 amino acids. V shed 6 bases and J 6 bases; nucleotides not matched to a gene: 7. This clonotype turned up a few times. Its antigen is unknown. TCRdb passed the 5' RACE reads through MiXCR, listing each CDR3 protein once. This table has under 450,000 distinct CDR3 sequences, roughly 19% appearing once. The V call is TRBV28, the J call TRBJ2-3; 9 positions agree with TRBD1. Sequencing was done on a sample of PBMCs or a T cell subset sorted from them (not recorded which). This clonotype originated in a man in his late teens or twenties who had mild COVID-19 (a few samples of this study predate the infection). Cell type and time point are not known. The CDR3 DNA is TGTGCCAGCAGACCTGGGACAGGGTCGGATACGCAGTATTTT. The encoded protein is CASRPGTGSDTQYF. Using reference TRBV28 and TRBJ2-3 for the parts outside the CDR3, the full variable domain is DVKVTQSSRYLVKRTGEKVFLECVQDMDHENMFWYRQDPGLGLRLIYFSYDVKMKEKGDIPEGYSVSREKKERFSLILESASTNQTSMYLCASRPGTGSDTQYFGPGTRLTVL.